Listed below are T cell receptor beta chains from one sample, sequenced in a study of T cells in Graves' hyperthyroidism and ophthalmopathy. TCRdb recomputed calls from the multiplex PCR reads with MiXCR, one row per CDR3 protein. The table shows roughly 170,000 distinct CDR3 sequences, with about a sixth occurring only once. Sequencing was done on a sample of blood. These receptors were obtained from a woman between 50 and 59 years old with Graves' hyperthyroidism. Each CDR3 is given with its conserved first and last residue.

cdr3_aa cdr3_length j_call v_call
CASSLGGMDGYTF 13 TRBJ1-2 TRBV6-1
CASSSQYSNQPQHF 14 TRBJ1-5 TRBV12-3/TRBV12-4
CASSYRYPLYEQYF 14 TRBJ2-7 TRBV6-2/TRBV6-3
CASSYRGLSTEAFF 14 TRBJ1-1 TRBV6-5
CASSLAPGLAGGPSTDTQYF 20 TRBJ2-3 TRBV7-6
CASRPVSGYEQYF 13 TRBJ2-7 TRBV6-2/TRBV6-3
CASRRDRGGNTEAFF 15 TRBJ1-1 TRBV6-2/TRBV6-3
CASSLRVLRVGTDTQYF 17 TRBJ2-3 TRBV28
CASTLERDPRAEAFF 15 TRBJ1-1 TRBV7-9
CASSSGVDTEAFF 13 TRBJ1-1 TRBV10-2
CASSADWRGQTF 12 TRBJ1-2 TRBV2
CASSWGTEDTEAFF 14 TRBJ1-1 TRBV5-1
CASSPRSSASGGGSYEQYF 19 TRBJ2-7 TRBV7-2
CASSLLAVSTDTQYF 15 TRBJ2-3 TRBV2
CASSPERRGLFF 12 TRBJ1-4 TRBV7-2
CASRRQGDYEQYF 13 TRBJ2-7 TRBV28
CASSPTPGVGETQYF 15 TRBJ2-5 TRBV7-8
CASSYSRQGSYNSPLHF 17 TRBJ1-6 TRBV6-2/TRBV6-3
CSASSKPQHF 10 TRBJ1-5 TRBV20-1
CASSSARSRSYNEQFF 16 TRBJ2-1 TRBV28
CSVVGGADTEAFF 13 TRBJ1-1 TRBV29-1
CASSYQGVSNYGYTF 15 TRBJ1-2 TRBV7-2
CASSLVVAAGANVLTF 16 TRBJ2-6 TRBV11-2
CASSLGPGTGDEKLFF 16 TRBJ1-4 TRBV12-3/TRBV12-4
CASSSLDSSYEQYF 14 TRBJ2-7 TRBV18
CASSPLPMGNQPQHF 15 TRBJ1-5 TRBV18
CASRQTSGSQETQYF 15 TRBJ2-5 TRBV7-2
CASSYSIKASGGGRSNQPQHF 21 TRBJ1-5 TRBV6-5
CASHPHRANTEAFF 14 TRBJ1-1 TRBV5-1
CATDTGENGELFF 13 TRBJ2-2 TRBV24-1
CASSSRFGEKLFF 13 TRBJ1-4 TRBV7-9
CASSQEPWGVSINPEQYF 18 TRBJ2-7 TRBV4-2
CASSFAGGYNEQFF 14 TRBJ2-1 TRBV11-2
CASSRTSGGADTGELFF 17 TRBJ2-2 TRBV3-1
CSAGDIYEQYF 11 TRBJ2-7 TRBV20-1
CASSPRTGLTGELFF 15 TRBJ2-2 TRBV4-3
CASSLKQGANSPLHF 15 TRBJ1-6 TRBV7-9
CSAILGASTDTQYF 14 TRBJ2-3 TRBV20-1
CASSPQDRGDSPLHF 15 TRBJ1-6 TRBV3-1
CASSLRQAEAFF 12 TRBJ1-1 TRBV3-1
CAGQGAAQETQYF 13 TRBJ2-5 TRBV7-9
CASSYSPGAGAVSPLHF 17 TRBJ1-6 TRBV6-6
CASSDWAGGNSPLHF 15 TRBJ1-6 TRBV10-2
CASRSQGNTEAFF 13 TRBJ1-1 TRBV28
CASSPSTLTGGTGNTGELFF 20 TRBJ2-2 TRBV12-3/TRBV12-4
CASSILGQGRTDTQYF 16 TRBJ2-3 TRBV5-1
CASSLASEETQYF 13 TRBJ2-5 TRBV7-2
CASSRKWRGTTQIQETQYF 19 TRBJ2-5 TRBV19
CASSYLGQGAKGGEKLFF 18 TRBJ1-4 TRBV7-2
CASSSGSSNQPQHF 14 TRBJ1-5 TRBV5-1